These 24 T cell receptor beta chains originate from one sample sequenced in a study of beta chain features in type 1 diabetes. As every portion of the isolated RNA was reverse transcribed, the sequencing read expressed TCRB transcripts. Method: immunoSEQ multiplex PCR; TCRdb's copy keeps in-frame clones and lacks some. This sample has 150,000 or so clones, with around 10% found just once. Specimen: central memory CD4+ T cells from blood. These receptors were taken from a man between 18 and 29 years old in good health.

The rearrangement links TRBV27 to TRBJ2-3; D call uncertain. The CDR3 has 12 residues. Trimming pared 9 bases from V and 4 bases from J, leaving 11 bases between. Germline CDR1 reads MNHEY; CDR2 reads SMNVEV (reference sequence). CDR3 region: CARQPRADTQYF. In DNA form, the CDR3 reads TGTGCCAGACAACCCCGAGCAGATACGCAGTATTTT.

This clone was counted a few times. V is TRBV19 and J is TRBJ1-5, with D possibly being TRBD1 (5 bases). Trimming removed 4 bases from V and 3 bases from J, with 13 bases in between. The germline gives CDR1 LNHDA, CDR2 SQIVND (reference sequence). This CDR3 has 15 amino acids. CDR3: CASSKGRGANQPQHF. CDR3 in DNA: TGTGCCAGTAGTAAGGGGAGAGGAGCCAATCAGCCCCAGCATTTT.

This clone was detected only a few times. The chain links TRBV5-1 to TRBJ2-4; 7 bases agree with TRBD1. Germline CDR1 SGHRS, CDR2 YFSETQ. The V segment lost 4 bases and the J segment 3 bases; nucleotides outside the gene matches: 10. The CDR3 consists of 16 residues. The CDR3 region is CASSPTGVFGKNIQYF. In DNA, the CDR3 is TGCGCCAGCAGCCCAACAGGGGTTTTTGGCAAAAACATTCAGTACTTC.

This clone was observed many times. This chain connects TRBV27 to TRBJ2-7, with 8 bases aligning to TRBD1. The germline V gene encodes CDR1 MNHEY and CDR2 SMNVEV (reference sequence). The CDR3 is 18 amino acids. The V and J ends lost 5 bases and 2 bases, in that order; junction bases with no gene match: 17. The CDR3 is CASSPTILQGAGTYEQYF. In DNA, the CDR3 is TGTGCCAGCAGTCCGACAATCCTTCAGGGGGCTGGCACCTACGAGCAGTACTTC.

The J gene is TRBJ2-1, the V gene TRBV6-1; D may be TRBD1 or TRBD2 (5 bases each). V lost 0 bases to trimming and J lost 4 bases, with 16 bases between them. The CDR3 sequence is 17 residues long. Looked up from germline, CDR1 is MNHNS and CDR2 is SASEGT. The CDR3 loop is CASSEAQGVAKYNEQFF. CDR3 sequence (DNA): TGTGCCAGCAGTGAAGCCCAGGGAGTAGCTAAATACAATGAGCAGTTCTTC.

This clone was seen a few times. CDR3: CASSHNGQGFTGELFF. CDR3 in DNA: TGCGCCAGCAGCCACAATGGACAGGGGTTTACCGGGGAGCTGTTTTTT. This chain connects TRBV4-1 to TRBJ2-2; 9 nucleotides line up with TRBD1. V lost 3 bases, J lost 5 bases, and 7 bases stayed unmatched. Germline lookup yields CDR1 MGHRA and CDR2 YSYEKL. The CDR3 is 16 amino acids.

The rearrangement links TRBV5-1 to TRBJ2-7; TRBD2 might be the D (5 bases). The germline V and J ends were trimmed by 4 bases and 6 bases, with 20 bases remaining between them. Germline V gene sequence: CDR1 SGHRS, CDR2 YFSETQ. The CDR3 length is 15 residues. The CDR3 sequence: CASSVQPGKASEQYF. CDR3 sequence (DNA): TGCGCCAGCAGCGTGCAGCCGGGGAAGGCGTCCGAGCAGTACTTC.

This clone came up a few times. The genes are TRBV11-1 and TRBJ2-3; no definite D call. V lost 5 bases, J lost 6 bases, and 12 bases lay in between. This CDR3 has 13 residues. Per the germline V gene, CDR1 is SGHAT and CDR2 is FQDESV (reference sequence). The CDR3 spells CASSLPGRDTQYF. The DNA for the CDR3 is TGTGCCAGCAGCCTCCCCGGCAGGGATACGCAGTATTTT.

The CDR3 sequence: CASSSQAQETQYF. The CDR3 DNA sequence: TGTGCCAGCAGCTCTCAGGCCCAAGAGACCCAGTACTTC. This chain links TRBV5-4 with TRBJ2-5, with no clear D. The CDR3 length is 13 residues. Looked up from germline, CDR1 is SGHNT and CDR2 is YYREEE (reference sequence). Between the trimmed V and J ends, which lost 3 bases and 1 base, there was a span of 7 bases.

V is TRBV7-9 and J is TRBJ1-2; 8 bases fit TRBD1. V lost 1 base and J lost 4; bases outside the gene matches: 8. The CDR3 length is 16 residues. CDR1 is SEHNR, CDR2 FQNEAQ, per germline (reference sequence). The CDR3 region is CASSLDTGGYGYGYTF. The CDR3 nucleotides read TGTGCCAGCAGCTTAGATACAGGGGGGTATGGCTATGGCTACACCTTC.

The chain carries TRBV5-1 and TRBJ1-2, with 8 nucleotides matching TRBD1. The junction had 7 bases not matched to a gene; V was cut back by 1 base and J by 5 bases. The CDR3 loop spans 15 amino acids. Germline CDR1 reads SGHRS; CDR2 reads YFSETQ. The CDR3 is CASSLQQGAEYGYTF. The CDR3 nucleotides read TGCGCCAGCAGCTTGCAGCAGGGGGCGGAATATGGCTACACCTTC.

The rearrangement links TRBV5-1 to TRBJ2-3; 7 nucleotides agree with TRBD2. Trimming removed 5 bases from V and 2 bases from J; junction bases left unmatched: 5. CDR1 and CDR2 (germline): SGHRS, YFSETQ. This CDR3 contains 14 residues. CDR3 nucleotides: TGCGCCAGCAGGTCAGCGGGGTCCACAGATACGCAGTATTTT. Translated: CASRSAGSTDTQYF.

V is TRBV4-2 and J is TRBJ1-5; no clear D. The CDR3 covers 15 residues. V lost 0 bases and J lost 4, with 10 bases in between. Germline-derived CDR1 and CDR2 are LGHNA and YNFKEQ. The CDR3 DNA is TGTGCCAGCAGCCAAGACCCGACGGATAATCAGCCCCAGCATTTT. Its protein is CASSQDPTDNQPQHF.

The rearrangement links TRBV27 to TRBJ1-1; tentatively, D is TRBD1 (6 bases). There are 15 residues in the CDR3. Germline loops: CDR1 MNHEY, CDR2 SMNVEV (reference sequence). The germline V and J ends were trimmed by 2 bases and 4 bases, with 14 bases remaining between them. CDR3 nucleotide sequence: TGTGCCAGCAGTTTAACAGGGTTCGGGTTCACTGAAGCTTTCTTT. Translated, it gives CASSLTGFGFTEAFF.

V usage is TRBV7-3 and J usage is TRBJ2-1, with D perhaps TRBD2 (5 bases). Germline CDR1 SGHTA, CDR2 FQGTGA. Trimming cost V 2 bases and J 3 bases, with 11 bases left between them. CDR3 length: 15 residues. In DNA, the CDR3 is TGTGCCAGCAGCTTATCCCCAGGAGGCTACAATGAGCAGTTCTTC. Amino acid sequence: CASSLSPGGYNEQFF.

At least ten counts were recorded for this clone. J is TRBJ2-3 and V is TRBV14; D gene ambiguous. V shed 1 base and J shed 6 bases, with 5 bases lying between them. This CDR3 comprises 12 residues. Germline CDR1 reads SGHDN; CDR2 reads FVKESK. The CDR3 is CASSQGYDTQYF. The CDR3 bases are TGTGCCAGCAGCCAAGGGTACGATACGCAGTATTTT.

The chain employs TRBV5-1 and TRBJ2-3; D might be TRBD1 (6 bases). V dropped 4 bases and J dropped 2 bases, with 17 bases sitting between them. Germline V gene sequence: CDR1 SGHRS, CDR2 YFSETQ. The CDR3 contains 16 residues. The CDR3, as DNA: TGCGCCAGCAGCCCCGGGACACCACCATTCACAGATACGCAGTATTTT. Protein: CASSPGTPPFTDTQYF.

This clone appeared a few times. The chain carries TRBV7-9 and TRBJ2-7; a possible D gene is TRBD1 (6 bases). Germline V CDR1 and CDR2: SEHNR, FQNEAQ (reference sequence). Trimming shortened V by 2 bases and J by 6 bases, and 8 bases separated the two germline ends. The CDR3 extends over 12 amino acids. The CDR3 DNA reads as TGTGCCAGCAGCTTATCAGGGGTCGAGCAGTACTTC. Its protein is CASSLSGVEQYF.

The V gene is TRBV5-1, the J gene TRBJ2-1; D remains unclear. This CDR3 comprises 14 residues. The ends were cut back, 1 base at V and 0 bases at J, with 5 bases in the middle. Germline CDR1 is SGHRS and CDR2 is YFSETQ. CDR3 protein: CASSLILSYNEQFF. Written as DNA, the CDR3 is TGCGCCAGCAGCTTGATCCTCTCCTACAATGAGCAGTTCTTC.

This clone was observed a few times. Written as DNA, the CDR3 is TGTGCCAGCAGCTTAGTTCAGGCGAGGGATGGCTACACCTTC. This sequence encodes CASSLVQARDGYTF. This chain connects TRBV7-2 to TRBJ1-2; D ambiguous. The CDR3 extends over 14 amino acids. Germline values: CDR1 SGHTA, CDR2 FQGNSA. Between the trimmed V and J ends, which lost 1 base and 6 bases, there was a span of 12 bases.

This clone was picked up a small number of times. This rearrangement joins TRBV19 to TRBJ1-3; a possible D gene is TRBD1 (5 bases). V was shortened by 3 bases and J by 2 bases, with 14 bases between the two germline ends. Germline V lookup: CDR1 LNHDA, CDR2 SQIVND (reference sequence). The CDR3 has 16 amino acids. Here the CDR3 reads CASSIGTRGTGNTIYF. For the CDR3, the DNA is TGTGCCAGTAGTATTGGGACCCGAGGAACTGGAAACACCATATATTTT. The full variable domain, with the rest looked up from reference TRBV19 and TRBJ1-3, is DGGITQSPKYLFRKEGQNVTLSCEQNLNHDAMYWYRQDPGQGLRLIYYSQIVNDFQKGDIAEGYSVSREKKESFPLTVTSAQKNPTAFYLCASSIGTRGTGNTIYFGEGSWLTVV.

The chain has TRBV7-2 and TRBJ1-5; weak D call: TRBD1 (6 bases). CDR3 size: 17 residues. V lost 0 bases, J lost 2 bases, and 14 bases lay in between. The germline CDR1 and CDR2 sequences are SGHTA and FQGNSA. CDR3 loop: CASSLAYDRNGNQPQHF. Written as DNA, the CDR3 is TGTGCCAGCAGCTTAGCTTACGACAGGAATGGCAATCAGCCCCAGCATTTT.

V and J are TRBV7-6 and TRBJ2-7; D might be TRBD1 (6 bases). The length of the CDR3 is 17 residues. With 1 base removed from V and 6 bases from J, the gap between germline ends came to 22 bases. Germline CDR1 and CDR2: SGHVS and FNYEAQ. CDR3 bases: TGTGCCAGCAGCTTAGTTGGTAGGAACAGGGTTACACTCGAGCAGTACTTC. Its translation is CASSLVGRNRVTLEQYF.

The chain links TRBV20-1 to TRBJ1-3; D is unresolved. The germline V and J ends were trimmed by 7 bases and 4 bases, with 8 bases remaining between them. CDR1 and CDR2 from the germline V gene are DFQATT and SNEGSKA (reference sequence). The length of the CDR3 is 11 residues. Written as DNA, the CDR3 is TGCAGTGGGCAAGTCGGAAACACCATATATTTT. Amino acid sequence: CSGQVGNTIYF.